The 15 T cell receptor beta chains given below trace back to one sample, sequenced in a study of cytomegalovirus exposure and HLA in healthy donors. PCR was performed using 60 Vbeta and 13 Jbeta primers. The table came from immunoSEQ multiplex PCR; TCRdb's copy has only in-frame clones and leaves some out. The table includes around 20,000 clones, roughly 70% detected once. The specimen sequenced was PBMCs. These receptors were collected from a man aged 18 to 30 in good health and CMV-seronegative.

V is TRBV25-1 and J is TRBJ1-1; TRBD1 is a possible D gene (6 bases). The CDR3 totals 13 residues. Trimming shortened V by 5 bases and J by 11 bases, and 18 bases separated the two germline ends. From germline, CDR1 is MGHDK and CDR2 SYGVNS. CDR3 sequence: CASSSGWQGKAFF. Written as DNA, the CDR3 is TGTGCCAGCAGTTCTGGGTGGCAGGGGAAGGCTTTCTTT.

This chain links TRBV14 with TRBJ1-1, with D possibly being TRBD1 (6 bases). Between the trimmed V and J ends, which lost 6 bases and 1 base, there was a span of 9 bases. Germline V gives CDR1 SGHDN, CDR2 FVKESK. This CDR3 comprises 13 residues. CDR3 residues: CASSQGSNTEAFF. The DNA of the CDR3 is TGTGCCAGCAGTCAGGGGTCGAACACTGAAGCTTTCTTT.

This clone came up a few times. This rearrangement joins TRBV7-5 to TRBJ1-3. TRBV7-5 is marked as a pseudogene. The length of the CDR3 is 12 residues. The CDR3 here is CARSGGGNTIYF. The CDR3 DNA reads as TGTGCCAGAAGCGGCGGGGGAAACACCATATATTTT.

This clone was observed a single time. The chain carries TRBV6-6 and TRBJ1-5; 8 positions agree with TRBD1. The length of the CDR3 is 14 residues. With 6 bases clipped from V and 7 bases from J, the junction kept 8 bases outside the gene matches. Germline V gives CDR1 MNHNY, CDR2 SVGAGI (reference sequence). CDR3 loop: CASRSTGGPQPQHF. CDR3 in DNA: TGTGCCAGCAGGTCTACAGGGGGGCCACAGCCCCAGCATTTT.

The chain is built from TRBV5-1 and TRBJ2-7; D possibly corresponds to TRBD1 (5 bases). V was cut by 6 bases and J by 3 bases, with 13 bases left in between. The V gene's germline CDR1 is SGHRS and CDR2 YFSETQ. The CDR3 has 13 residues. Written as DNA, the CDR3 is TGCGCCAGCACAGGGAATGTCTACTACGAGCAGTACTTC. It specifies CASTGNVYYEQYF.

This rearrangement joins TRBV7-9 to TRBJ1-1; 9 positions match TRBD1. The CDR3 consists of 15 residues. From germline, CDR1 is SEHNR and CDR2 FQNEAQ (reference sequence). Trimming cost V 4 bases and J 1 base; bases outside gene matches: 4. CDR3 DNA sequence: TGTGCCAGCAGCTACAGGGGGCCTACGAACACTGAAGCTTTCTTT. Translating it yields CASSYRGPTNTEAFF.

The rearrangement links TRBV4-1 to TRBJ1-2; 7 nucleotides align to TRBD1. Germline-derived CDR1 and CDR2 are MGHRA and YSYEKL. The V segment lost 4 bases and the J segment 6 bases; nucleotides outside the gene matches: 11. The CDR3 consists of 15 residues. This CDR3 is CASSPTGQATHGYTF. CDR3 in DNA: TGCGCCAGCAGCCCAACAGGACAGGCTACTCATGGCTACACCTTC.

The genes are TRBV6-5 and TRBJ2-5, with 11 bases fitting TRBD2. There are 14 residues in the CDR3. J gave up 4 bases and V 2 bases, and 0 bases lay outside the gene matches. Germline CDR1 reads MNHEY; CDR2 reads SVGAGI. The CDR3 nucleotides read TGTGCCAGCAGTTACCTAGCGGGAGGAGAGACCCAGTACTTC. Protein sequence: CASSYLAGGETQYF.

This chain uses TRBV30 with TRBJ2-7; 7 bases map to TRBD1. Germline CDR1 GTSNPN, CDR2 SVGIG (reference sequence). The CDR3 is made up of 14 amino acids. The ends lost 1 base at V and 2 bases at J; junction bases unmatched: 5. CDR3 DNA sequence: TGTGCCTGGAGTGACGGGACAGCTCCCTACGAGCAGTACTTC. Translating it yields CAWSDGTAPYEQYF.

The genes are TRBV30 and TRBJ2-3, with 13 nucleotides matching TRBD2. J was trimmed by 2 bases and V by 7 bases; bases with no gene match: 6. Germline values: CDR1 GTSNPN, CDR2 SVGIG (reference sequence). The CDR3 has 15 residues. The CDR3 sequence: CAFFTSGRATDTQYF. DNA for the CDR3: TGTGCCTTTTTCACTAGCGGGAGGGCCACAGATACGCAGTATTTT.

This rearrangement joins TRBV5-1 to TRBJ2-5; 8 nucleotides agree with TRBD2. This CDR3 is built from 14 residues. Germline V gene lookup returns CDR1 SGHRS and CDR2 YFSETQ. J lost 3 bases, V lost 4 bases, and 5 bases had no gene match. CDR3 residues: CASSRRRGEETQYF. The CDR3 nucleotides read TGCGCCAGCAGCCGCCGGCGGGGGGAAGAGACCCAGTACTTC.

The rearrangement links TRBV5-6 to TRBJ1-2, with D unresolved. The CDR3 is 14 residues long. Trimming took 3 bases from V and 8 from J, leaving 17 bases between them. CDR1 is SGHDT and CDR2 is YYEEEE in the germline V gene. For the CDR3, the DNA is TGTGCCAGCAGCTCCCCCCTAGGTCTTGTAGGCTACACCTTC. It specifies CASSSPLGLVGYTF.

The chain links TRBV27 to TRBJ2-3, with D possibly being TRBD2 (5 bases). This CDR3 comprises 12 residues. Per the germline V gene, CDR1 is MNHEY and CDR2 is SMNVEV (reference sequence). The germline V and J ends were trimmed by 5 bases and 11 bases, with 14 bases remaining between them. CDR3 amino acids: CASSGNLEVQYF. DNA of the CDR3: TGTGCCAGCAGTGGGAACTTGGAGGTGCAGTATTTT.

This CDR3 is CASSPRTGNYGYTF. The CDR3 nucleotides read TGTGCCAGCAGTCCCCGGACAGGGAACTATGGCTACACCTTC. This chain links TRBV6-6 with TRBJ1-2; 8 nucleotides match TRBD1. Germline assignment: CDR1 MNHNY and CDR2 SVGAGI (reference sequence). With V trimmed by 5 bases and J by 2 bases, 4 bases remained unmatched. This CDR3 has 14 residues.

This chain links TRBV29-1 with TRBJ2-1; 7 bases fit TRBD1. V was pared by 7 bases and J by 6 bases, with 6 bases of the junction left unmatched. Germline CDR1 SQVTM, CDR2 ANQGSEA. CDR3 length equals 12 residues. The chain's CDR3 is CSARTGSNEQFF. CDR3 DNA: TGCAGCGCCCGGACAGGCAGCAATGAGCAGTTCTTC.